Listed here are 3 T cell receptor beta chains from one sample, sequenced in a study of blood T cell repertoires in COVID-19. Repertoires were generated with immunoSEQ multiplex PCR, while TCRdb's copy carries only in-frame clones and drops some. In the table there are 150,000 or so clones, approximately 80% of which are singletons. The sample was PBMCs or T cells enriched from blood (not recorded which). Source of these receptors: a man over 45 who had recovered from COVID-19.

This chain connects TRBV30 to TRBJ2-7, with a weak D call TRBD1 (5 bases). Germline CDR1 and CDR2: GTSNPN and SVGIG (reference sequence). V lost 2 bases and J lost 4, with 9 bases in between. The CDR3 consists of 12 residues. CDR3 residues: CAWSPTEYEQYF. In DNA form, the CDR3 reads TGTGCCTGGAGTCCGACAGAGTACGAGCAGTACTTC.

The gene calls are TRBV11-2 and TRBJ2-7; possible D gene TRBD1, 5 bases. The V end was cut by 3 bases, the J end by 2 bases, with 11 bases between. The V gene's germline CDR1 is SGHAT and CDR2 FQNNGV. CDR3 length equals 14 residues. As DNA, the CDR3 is TGTGCCAGCAGCTTCCCCGACAGCCCCTACGAGCAGTACTTC. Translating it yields CASSFPDSPYEQYF. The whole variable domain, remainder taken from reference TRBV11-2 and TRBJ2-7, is EAGVAQSPRYKIIEKRQSVAFWCNPISGHATLYWYQQILGQGPKLLIQFQNNGVVDDSQLPKDRFSAERLKGVDSTLKIQPAKLEDSAVYLCASSFPDSPYEQYFGPGTRLTVT.

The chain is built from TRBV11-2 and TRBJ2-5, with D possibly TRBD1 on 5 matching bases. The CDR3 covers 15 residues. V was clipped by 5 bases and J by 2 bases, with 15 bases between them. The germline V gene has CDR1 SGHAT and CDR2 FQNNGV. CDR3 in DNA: TGTGCCAGCAGCATACAGGTGGGGATGCAAGAGACCCAGTACTTC. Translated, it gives CASSIQVGMQETQYF.